This T cell receptor (beta chain) originates from a study of T cells in Graves' hyperthyroidism and ophthalmopathy. Study at large: Blood was drawn when the patient was first diagnosed and still untreated. Findings and caveats of the study: Among thyroid clonotypes expanded above 0.001, most also appeared in blood.

The CDR3 length is 15 residues. CDR1 and CDR2 from the germline V gene are GTSNPN and SVGIG (reference sequence). V was cut by 1 base and J by 1 base, with 13 bases left in between. Remarks on this clonotype: Its antigen is still unknown.

Exclusion criteria comprised uncontrolled infection, other autoimmune disease, pregnancy or lactation. Source material for PBMCs was over 8 ml fresh peripheral blood. TCR beta CDR3 region amplification was performed from RNA transcripts. RT-PCR in the first round (using the HTBI primer set) targeted the TCR CDR3. A single record per CDR3 protein comes from TCRdb applying MiXCR to the multiplex PCR reads. The sample gives 450,000 to 500,000 distinct CDR3 sequences, approximately 22% of which show up once; 45% to 50% is in the top ten. This TCR derives from a woman aged 70 to 79 with Graves' ophthalmopathy. Sample: blood. This chain joins TRBV30 and TRBJ1-1; D unclear. CDR3 sequence: CAWSDYVGTNTEAFF. Here the CDR3 DNA reads TGTGCCTGGAGTGATTATGTCGGAACGAACACTGAAGCTTTCTTT.